A selection of T cell receptor beta chains follows, all from one sample in a study of cytomegalovirus exposure and HLA in healthy donors. The repertoire was sequenced with immunoSEQ multiplex PCR; TCRdb's copy has only in-frame clones and lacks some. The sample includes approximately 120,000 clones, around 75% of them seen just once. The sample comprised PBMCs. Receptor source: a woman aged 45-65 years in good health and CMV-seronegative. Each CDR3 is given with its conserved first and last residue. A D gene is named only where the DNA matches it firmly. Size is omitted from some rows. Given values are once, few, many or a class for expanded clones.

cdr3_aa: CASSQERTGNEKLFF; cdr3_nt: TGTGCCAGCAGCCAGGAGCGGACCGGTAATGAAAAACTGTTTTTT; j_call: TRBJ1-4; v_call: TRBV4-2; clone_size: -; d_call: -
cdr3_aa: CASSLEVDSGLYEQYF; cdr3_nt: TGCGCCAGCAGCTTGGAGGTGGACAGTGGCCTCTACGAGCAGTACTTC; j_call: TRBJ2-7; v_call: TRBV5-1; clone_size: -; d_call: -
cdr3_aa: CASRGGGGGSGYQETQYF; cdr3_nt: TGTGCCAGCAGAGGGGGTGGCGGCGGGAGTGGGTACCAAGAGACCCAGTACTTC; j_call: TRBJ2-5; v_call: TRBV27; clone_size: -; d_call: -
cdr3_aa: CASSLSVAGQGNSPLHF; cdr3_nt: TGTGCCAGCAGCTTATCAGTAGCGGGACAGGGGAATTCACCCCTCCACTTT; j_call: TRBJ1-6; v_call: TRBV7-9; clone_size: -; d_call: TRBD1
cdr3_aa: CASSYAPSGNYNEQFF; cdr3_nt: TGTGCCAGCAGTTACGCCCCTAGCGGGAACTACAATGAGCAGTTCTTC; j_call: TRBJ2-1; v_call: TRBV6-5; clone_size: -; d_call: TRBD2
cdr3_aa: CASSRTANYGYTF; cdr3_nt: TGTGCCAGCAGCAGGACAGCGAACTATGGCTACACCTTC; j_call: TRBJ1-2; v_call: TRBV27; clone_size: few; d_call: -
cdr3_aa: CASSGGVGGYTF; cdr3_nt: TGTGCCAGCAGCGGGGGGGTGGGGGGCTACACCTTC; j_call: TRBJ1-2; v_call: TRBV5-4; clone_size: -; d_call: -
cdr3_aa: CASSAYQGTENIQYF; cdr3_nt: TGTGCCAGCAGCGCTTACCAGGGCACTGAGAACATTCAGTACTTC; j_call: TRBJ2-4; v_call: TRBV9; clone_size: -; d_call: -
cdr3_aa: CASSIGLAGKQYF; cdr3_nt: TGTGCCAGCAGCATCGGACTAGCGGGGAAGCAGTACTTC; j_call: TRBJ2-5; v_call: TRBV7-3; clone_size: -; d_call: TRBD2
cdr3_aa: CASSRGGVSTEAFF; cdr3_nt: TGTGCCAGCAGCCGCGGGGGGGTGAGCACTGAAGCTTTCTTT; j_call: TRBJ1-1; v_call: TRBV7-9; clone_size: -; d_call: -
cdr3_aa: CASRGTVENQPQHF; cdr3_nt: TGTGCCAGTAGGGGGACAGTGGAGAATCAGCCCCAGCATTTT; j_call: TRBJ1-5; v_call: TRBV19; clone_size: -; d_call: TRBD1
cdr3_aa: CAISESPSGSYNEQFF; cdr3_nt: TGTGCCATCAGTGAGTCTCCTAGCGGCTCCTACAATGAGCAGTTCTTC; j_call: TRBJ2-1; v_call: TRBV10-3; clone_size: -; d_call: TRBD2
cdr3_aa: CASSPWTGDLYNEQFF; cdr3_nt: TGTGCCAGTAGTCCTTGGACAGGGGACCTCTACAATGAGCAGTTCTTC; j_call: TRBJ2-1; v_call: TRBV19; clone_size: -; d_call: TRBD1
cdr3_aa: CATVTGRNTEAFF; cdr3_nt: TGTGCCACGGTGACAGGTAGGAACACTGAAGCTTTCTTT; j_call: TRBJ1-1; v_call: TRBV28; clone_size: -; d_call: -
cdr3_aa: CASSAQGDTEAFF; cdr3_nt: TGTGCCAGCAGCGCCCAGGGGGACACTGAAGCTTTCTTT; j_call: TRBJ1-1; v_call: TRBV27; clone_size: few; d_call: TRBD1
cdr3_aa: CASSPDSLYGYTF; cdr3_nt: TGTGCCAGCAGTCCGGACAGCCTCTATGGCTACACCTTC; j_call: TRBJ1-2; v_call: TRBV6-6; clone_size: few; d_call: -
cdr3_aa: CASSQGGGYEQYF; cdr3_nt: TGCGCCAGCAGCCAAGGGGGAGGTTACGAGCAGTACTTC; j_call: TRBJ2-7; v_call: TRBV4-1; clone_size: -; d_call: -
cdr3_aa: CASSRRFEAFF; cdr3_nt: TGTGCCAGCAGCCGCCGGTTTGAAGCTTTCTTT; j_call: TRBJ1-1; v_call: TRBV7-2; clone_size: -; d_call: -
cdr3_aa: CASAVGDWVYEQYF; cdr3_nt: TGTGCCAGCGCCGTGGGAGACTGGGTCTACGAGCAGTACTTC; j_call: TRBJ2-7; v_call: TRBV27; clone_size: -; d_call: -
cdr3_aa: CASSVLRTGELFF; cdr3_nt: TGTGCCAGCAGCGTACTGAGGACCGGGGAGCTGTTTTTT; j_call: TRBJ2-2; v_call: TRBV7-3; clone_size: -; d_call: -
cdr3_aa: CSSRLQGYTIYF; cdr3_nt: TGTTCCAGCAGACTACAGGGGTACACCATATATTTT; j_call: TRBJ1-3; v_call: TRBV7-9; clone_size: -; d_call: TRBD1
cdr3_aa: CASSSQTSTQDGYTF; cdr3_nt: TGTGCCAGCAGCTCACAAACGTCCACTCAGGATGGCTACACCTTC; j_call: TRBJ1-2; v_call: TRBV27; clone_size: -; d_call: -
cdr3_aa: CANPGTGPYEQYF; cdr3_nt: TGTGCCAACCCAGGGACAGGGCCCTACGAGCAGTACTTC; j_call: TRBJ2-7; v_call: TRBV28; clone_size: -; d_call: TRBD1
cdr3_aa: CASSRLIGDEQFF; cdr3_nt: TGTGCCAGCAGCCGGTTAATAGGGGATGAGCAGTTCTTC; j_call: TRBJ2-1; v_call: TRBV7-2; clone_size: few; d_call: -
cdr3_aa: CASSDRGLTEAFF; cdr3_nt: TGTGCCAGCAGCGACAGGGGGCTCACTGAAGCTTTCTTT; j_call: TRBJ1-1; v_call: TRBV9; clone_size: -; d_call: TRBD1
cdr3_aa: CASSFLARYEQYF; cdr3_nt: TGTGCCAGCAGCTTTCTAGCGCGTTACGAGCAGTACTTC; j_call: TRBJ2-7; v_call: TRBV7-8; clone_size: -; d_call: -
cdr3_aa: CAWSVSNVMDKTTSGSETQYF; cdr3_nt: TGTGCCTGGAGTGTAAGTAACGTAATGGACAAGACGACTAGCGGGAGTGAGACCCAGTACTTC; j_call: TRBJ2-5; v_call: TRBV30; clone_size: -; d_call: TRBD2
cdr3_aa: CASRGASSNYNEQFF; cdr3_nt: TGTGCCAGCAGGGGGGCTAGCAGTAACTACAATGAGCAGTTCTTC; j_call: TRBJ2-1; v_call: TRBV28; clone_size: few; d_call: -
cdr3_aa: CASSALDRGRLDTQYF; cdr3_nt: TGTGCCAGCAGCGCGCTAGACAGGGGGCGGCTAGATACGCAGTATTTT; j_call: TRBJ2-3; v_call: TRBV7-9; clone_size: -; d_call: TRBD1
cdr3_aa: CASSPYEGSGRAHNEQFF; cdr3_nt: TGTGCCAGCAGCCCCTATGAAGGGAGCGGGAGGGCCCACAATGAGCAGTTCTTC; j_call: TRBJ2-1; v_call: TRBV7-8; clone_size: once; d_call: TRBD2
cdr3_aa: CAWSVPVTVNYGYTF; cdr3_nt: TGTGCCTGGAGTGTACCGGTGACAGTAAACTATGGCTACACCTTC; j_call: TRBJ1-2; v_call: TRBV30; clone_size: -; d_call: -
cdr3_aa: CASSSRDRGYEQYF; cdr3_nt: TGTGCCAGCAGTTCCCGGGACAGGGGCTACGAGCAGTACTTC; j_call: TRBJ2-7; v_call: TRBV27; clone_size: -; d_call: TRBD1
cdr3_aa: CASTRLAGGTDTQYF; cdr3_nt: TGTGCCAGCACCCGACTAGCGGGAGGTACAGATACGCAGTATTTT; j_call: TRBJ2-3; v_call: TRBV2; clone_size: -; d_call: TRBD2
cdr3_aa: CASSHEQTGTSLGEQYF; cdr3_nt: TGCGCCAGCAGCCACGAACAGACAGGGACCTCCCTTGGCGAGCAGTACTTC; j_call: TRBJ2-7; v_call: TRBV4-1; clone_size: -; d_call: TRBD1
cdr3_aa: CASKIGTTWEQYF; cdr3_nt: TGTGCCAGCAAAATCGGGACTACATGGGAGCAGTACTTC; j_call: TRBJ2-7; v_call: TRBV13; clone_size: -; d_call: TRBD2
cdr3_aa: CASSRLTGANQPQHF; cdr3_nt: TGCGCCAGCAGCCGCCTGACAGGAGCAAATCAGCCCCAGCATTTT; j_call: TRBJ1-5; v_call: TRBV4-3; clone_size: -; d_call: -
cdr3_aa: CASSLTSGSSSYNEQFF; cdr3_nt: TGTGCCAGTAGTTTAACTAGCGGGAGCAGCTCCTACAATGAGCAGTTCTTC; j_call: TRBJ2-1; v_call: TRBV19; clone_size: few; d_call: TRBD2
cdr3_aa: CASSPLAGNEQFF; cdr3_nt: TGTGCCAGCAGTCCACTAGCGGGGAATGAGCAGTTCTTC; j_call: TRBJ2-1; v_call: TRBV27; clone_size: -; d_call: TRBD2
cdr3_aa: CASSLVSGRNNEQFF; cdr3_nt: TGTGCCAGCAGTTTGGTAAGCGGGAGGAACAATGAGCAGTTCTTC; j_call: TRBJ2-1; v_call: TRBV27; clone_size: -; d_call: TRBD2
cdr3_aa: CSSSLALDRKETQYF; cdr3_nt: TGTTCCAGCAGCTTAGCCTTGGACAGGAAAGAGACCCAGTACTTC; j_call: TRBJ2-5; v_call: TRBV7-9; clone_size: -; d_call: TRBD1
cdr3_aa: CASSAPRTGGKETQYF; cdr3_nt: TGTGCCAGCAGCGCCCCTAGGACAGGGGGCAAGGAGACCCAGTACTTC; j_call: TRBJ2-5; v_call: TRBV5-6; clone_size: -; d_call: TRBD1
cdr3_aa: CASSYSSSYEQYF; cdr3_nt: TGTGCCAGCAGTTACTCCTCCAGCTACGAGCAGTACTTC; j_call: TRBJ2-7; v_call: TRBV6-5; clone_size: -; d_call: -
cdr3_aa: CASSLGLAGGPGYEQYF; cdr3_nt: TGTGCCAGCAGCTTGGGACTAGCGGGAGGGCCAGGGTACGAGCAGTACTTC; j_call: TRBJ2-7; v_call: TRBV28; clone_size: once; d_call: TRBD2
cdr3_aa: CASSLAAGEETQYF; cdr3_nt: TGTGCCAGCAGCTTAGCGGCGGGAGAAGAGACCCAGTACTTC; j_call: TRBJ2-5; v_call: TRBV7-8; clone_size: -; d_call: TRBD2
cdr3_aa: CASSLARGSTEAFF; cdr3_nt: TGTGCCAGCAGCTTAGCTCGGGGGAGTACTGAAGCTTTCTTT; j_call: TRBJ1-1; v_call: TRBV7-6; clone_size: -; d_call: -
cdr3_aa: CAISVAGSHEQFF; cdr3_nt: TGTGCCATCAGTGTAGCGGGATCCCATGAGCAGTTCTTC; j_call: TRBJ2-1; v_call: TRBV10-3; clone_size: -; d_call: TRBD2
cdr3_aa: CASSLASGRERNEQFF; cdr3_nt: TGTGCCAGCAGCTTGGCTAGCGGGAGGGAGAGGAATGAGCAGTTCTTC; j_call: TRBJ2-1; v_call: TRBV7-2; clone_size: few; d_call: TRBD2
cdr3_aa: CASSGLRAGETQYF; cdr3_nt: TGCGCCAGCAGCGGGTTGAGGGCGGGGGAGACCCAGTACTTC; j_call: TRBJ2-5; v_call: TRBV5-1; clone_size: once; d_call: -